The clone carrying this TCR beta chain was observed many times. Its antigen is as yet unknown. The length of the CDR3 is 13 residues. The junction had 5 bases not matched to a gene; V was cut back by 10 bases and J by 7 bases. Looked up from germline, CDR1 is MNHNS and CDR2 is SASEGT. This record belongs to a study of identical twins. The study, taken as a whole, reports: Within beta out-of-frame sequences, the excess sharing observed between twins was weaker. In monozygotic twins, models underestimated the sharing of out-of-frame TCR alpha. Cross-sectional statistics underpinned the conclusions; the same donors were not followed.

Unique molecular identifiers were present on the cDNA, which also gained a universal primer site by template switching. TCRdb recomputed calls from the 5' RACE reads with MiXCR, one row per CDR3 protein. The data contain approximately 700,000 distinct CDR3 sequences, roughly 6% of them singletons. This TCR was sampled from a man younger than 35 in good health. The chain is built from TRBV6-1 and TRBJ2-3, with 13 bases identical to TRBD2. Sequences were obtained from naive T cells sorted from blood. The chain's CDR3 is CATRTSGSNTQYF. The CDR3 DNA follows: TGTGCCACCCGGACTAGCGGGAGTAATACGCAGTATTTT.